The 4 T cell receptor beta chains below come from one sample, sequenced in a study of T-cell memory formation after mild COVID-19. TCRdb ran MiXCR on the 5' RACE reads and lists one entry per CDR3 protein. The sample records fewer than 250,000 distinct CDR3 sequences, around 25% being singletons. The sample taken for sequencing was PBMCs or a T cell subset sorted from them (not recorded which). The receptors originated from an adult woman who had mild COVID-19 (a few samples of this study predate the infection). Cell type and time point are not known.

V and J are TRBV29-1 and TRBJ2-2; D is possibly TRBD1 or TRBD2 (5 bases each). The CDR3 spans 13 residues. CDR1 is SQVTM and CDR2 is ANQGSEA in the germline V gene. V shed 5 bases and J shed 8 bases, with 15 bases lying between them. The CDR3 is CSVLGRAAGELFF. The CDR3 DNA reads TGCAGCGTTTTGGGACGAGCCGCAGGGGAGCTGTTTTTT.

The J gene is TRBJ1-1, the V gene TRBV29-1, with D perhaps matching TRBD1 (5 bases). CDR1 SQVTM and CDR2 ANQGSEA come from the germline V gene. This CDR3 comprises 14 residues. V was pared by 3 bases and J by 0 bases, with 11 bases between. In DNA, the CDR3 is TGCAGCGTTGATGGGACGGACATGAACACTGAAGCTTTCTTT. This sequence encodes CSVDGTDMNTEAFF.

This clonotype was picked up a small number of times. This rearrangement joins TRBV7-9 to TRBJ1-1; tentatively, D is TRBD1 (6 bases). Germline loops: CDR1 SEHNR, CDR2 FQNEAQ (reference sequence). Trimming pared 5 bases from V and 11 bases from J, leaving 21 bases between. The CDR3 has 14 residues. CDR3 loop: CASSPRGGGRWAFF. For the CDR3, the DNA is TGTGCCAGCAGCCCCCGAGGTGGGGGCCGGTGGGCTTTCTTT.

The J gene is TRBJ2-1, the V gene TRBV4-1, with D unclear. V was trimmed by 2 bases and J by 0 bases, leaving 8 bases between them. This CDR3 is built from 15 residues. Per germline, CDR1 MGHRA and CDR2 YSYEKL. CDR3 nucleotide sequence: TGCGCCAGCAGCCAACAGCCAAGCTCCTACAATGAGCAGTTCTTC. Residues: CASSQQPSSYNEQFF.